These 27 T cell receptor beta chains were all obtained from the same sample, sequenced in a study of CD8 T cells in Susac syndrome. With random hexamers, reverse transcription was performed on about 0.5 to 1 ug of RNA. TCRdb ran MiXCR on the immunoSEQ multiplex PCR reads and lists one entry per CDR3 protein. In the table there are about 190,000 distinct CDR3 sequences, 90% to 95% of which are singletons. Source material: CD4+ T cells from PBMCs. The receptors were sampled from a human donor in good health.

This chain uses TRBV11-1 with TRBJ1-2; 9 bases match TRBD1. The CDR3 covers 13 residues. CDR1 SGHAT and CDR2 FQDESV come from the germline V gene (reference sequence). V dropped 5 bases and J dropped 6; count of bases not matched to a gene: 4. CDR3 coding DNA: TGTGCCAGCAGCCGCCGGGACAGGGATGGCTACACCTTC. This codes for CASSRRDRDGYTF.

The chain employs TRBV9 and TRBJ1-3; unclear D gene. The CDR3 totals 16 residues. V lost 4 bases, J lost 0 bases, and 14 bases lay in between. Looked up from germline, CDR1 is SGDLS and CDR2 is YYNGEE. The DNA for the CDR3 is TGTGCCAGCAGCAAAAGCAGTTACGGCTCTGGAAACACCATATATTTT. Translating it yields CASSKSSYGSGNTIYF.

This chain joins TRBV29-1 and TRBJ1-4, with unresolved D. The V end was cut by 4 bases, the J end by 7 bases, with 13 bases between. The CDR3 contains 13 residues. CDR1 and CDR2 (germline): SQVTM, ANQGSEA. CDR3 sequence (DNA): TGCAGCGTTGCCGGCAATTTACTTGAAAAACTGTTTTTT. Its translation is CSVAGNLLEKLFF.

The chain joins TRBV12-3 or TRBV12-4 to TRBJ1-2; 7 bases fit TRBD1. This CDR3 region has 13 residues. With V trimmed by 5 bases and J by 4 bases, 4 bases remained unmatched. The CDR3 DNA reads TGTGCCAGCAGTCCCGACAGGGTCTATGGCTACACCTTC. Translated, it gives CASSPDRVYGYTF.

The V gene is TRBV7-8, the J gene TRBJ1-5; TRBD1 agrees at 7 bases. Germline-derived CDR1 and CDR2 are SGHVS and FQNEAQ. With 5 bases clipped from V and 3 bases from J, the junction kept 7 bases outside the gene matches. This CDR3 has 15 residues. CDR3 nucleotide sequence: TGTGCCAGCAGCGATAGACAGGGCGTCAATCAGCCCCAGCATTTT. Residues: CASSDRQGVNQPQHF. Complete variable domain (other parts from reference TRBV7-8 and TRBJ1-5): GAGVSQSPRYKVAKRGQDVALRCDPISGHVSLFWYQQALGQGPEFLTYFQNEAQLDKSGLPSDRFFAERPEGSVSTLKIQRTQQEDSAVYLCASSDRQGVNQPQHFGDGTRLSIL.

The chain is built from TRBV6-6 and TRBJ1-6; D ambiguous. Looked up from germline, CDR1 is MNHNY and CDR2 is SVGAGI (reference sequence). The CDR3 runs to 14 residues. V was pared by 7 bases and J by 9 bases, with 16 bases between. As DNA, the CDR3 is TGTGCCAGCACTCAACCGGGGTCTTCTTCACCCCTCCACTTT. Translated, it gives CASTQPGSSSPLHF.

The J gene is TRBJ2-7, the V gene TRBV5-1; a possible D gene is TRBD2 (5 bases). Germline lookup yields CDR1 SGHRS and CDR2 YFSETQ. CDR3 length: 11 amino acids. Trimming took 1 base from V and 6 from J, leaving 5 bases between them. The CDR3: CASSLTSEQYF. The CDR3 nucleotides read TGCGCCAGCAGCTTGACTAGCGAGCAGTACTTC.

The CDR3 DNA follows: TGTGCCAGCAGCGTAGTAGAGGGGGCAGGCAATGAGCAGTTCTTC. Protein: CASSVVEGAGNEQFF. The chain combines TRBV9 with TRBJ2-1; 7 nucleotides match TRBD1. V shed 0 bases and J 6 bases; nucleotides not matched to a gene: 6. The CDR3 loop spans 15 amino acids. CDR1 SGDLS and CDR2 YYNGEE come from the germline V gene.

The CDR3 loop is CASSLRTGGFEYEQYV. DNA of the CDR3: TGTGCCAGCAGTTTACGGACAGGGGGCTTCGAGTACGAGCAGTACGTC. The rearrangement joins TRBV28 to TRBJ2-7, with 11 bases that match TRBD1. This CDR3 is built from 16 residues. After removal of 2 bases from V and 4 bases from J, the junction contained 7 bases not matched to a gene. The germline gives CDR1 MDHEN, CDR2 SYDVKM.

Worth noting for this clonotype: Compared with germline, one end of the junction differs, possibly owing to a read error. This sequence joins TRBV7-7 and TRBJ2-3; D is perhaps TRBD2 (6 bases). Germline values: CDR1 SSHAT, CDR2 FNYEAQ (reference sequence). CDR3 length equals 15 residues. The DNA for the CDR3 is TGTGCTAGCAGCTTGTGGGGAGGTGGCACAGATACGCAGTATTTT. Protein: CASSLWGGGTDTQYF.

The chain combines TRBV19 with TRBJ2-2; D is perhaps TRBD2 (6 bases). Germline CDR1 is LNHDA and CDR2 is SQIVND (reference sequence). Trimming removed 5 bases from V and 5 bases from J, with 15 bases in between. CDR3 length equals 15 residues. CDR3 nucleotide sequence: TGTGCCAGTAGTTCCAGACTAGGAGGGACCGGGGAGCTGTTTTTT. Encoded protein: CASSSRLGGTGELFF.

The chain employs TRBV27 and TRBJ1-2; D unclear. The CDR3 spans 13 residues. Germline V gene data show CDR1 as MNHEY and CDR2 as SMNVEV (reference sequence). The V end was cut by 5 bases, the J end by 3 bases, with 10 bases between. CDR3 bases: TGTGCCAGCAGTGACGACGAGTACTATGGCTACACCTTC. Protein: CASSDDEYYGYTF.

V is TRBV7-2 and J is TRBJ2-7, with D possibly matching TRBD2 (5 bases). Germline V gene data show CDR1 as SGHTA and CDR2 as FQGNSA. The CDR3 totals 13 residues. V was pared by 4 bases and J by 4 bases, with 11 bases between. CDR3 nucleotide sequence: TGTGCCAGCAGCTCATACGGGGTTTACGAGCAGTACTTC. Its protein is CASSSYGVYEQYF.

The genes are TRBV28 and TRBJ1-2; 7 bases line up with TRBD1. Germline assignment: CDR1 MDHEN and CDR2 SYDVKM. J lost 8 bases, V lost 4 bases, and 13 bases had no gene match. The CDR3 loop spans 15 amino acids. The DNA of the CDR3 is TGTGCCAGCAGTTCCCTTCGGCAGGGGGGGTTGGGCTACACCTTC. Its translation is CASSSLRQGGLGYTF.

This chain links TRBV6-2 or TRBV6-3 with TRBJ2-7; possible D gene TRBD2, 6 bases. The CDR3 covers 13 residues. Per the germline V gene, CDR1 is MNHEY and CDR2 is SVGEGT. The V end lost 11 bases, the J end lost 0 bases, and 14 bases lay between the germline ends. The DNA of the CDR3 is TGTGCCTCACGAAAGGGAGGCTCCTACGAGCAGTACGTC. Translation: CASRKGGSYEQYV.

The chain combines TRBV7-2 with TRBJ2-3; D is uncertain. The CDR3 totals 15 residues. With 4 bases removed from V and 9 bases from J, the gap between germline ends came to 20 bases. Germline V gives CDR1 SGHTA, CDR2 FQGNSA. The CDR3 DNA sequence: TGTGCCAGCAGCTCCAGCCCCGGAGTCGCCGGAACGCAGTATTTT. Its translation: CASSSSPGVAGTQYF.

The V and J genes are TRBV19 and TRBJ2-5; 10 bases are a match to TRBD2. CDR1 is LNHDA, CDR2 SQIVND, per germline (reference sequence). V was pared by 8 bases and J by 1 base, with 7 bases of the junction left unmatched. CDR3 length: 15 amino acids. CDR3 residues: CASGIAGGPQETQYF. CDR3 DNA sequence: TGTGCCAGTGGCATAGCGGGGGGCCCCCAAGAGACCCAGTACTTC.

V and J are TRBV5-1 and TRBJ2-1, with 10 bases fitting TRBD1. Germline V gene sequence: CDR1 SGHRS, CDR2 YFSETQ. The CDR3 contains 15 residues. V shed 7 bases, J shed 8 bases, and the junction held 12 bases outside the gene matches. As DNA, the CDR3 is TGCGCCAGCGGAACCCGGGACAGGGGTTCCGATGAGCAGTTCTTC. Translated: CASGTRDRGSDEQFF.

The rearrangement links TRBV6-5 to TRBJ2-6, with no clear D. In germline, CDR1 is MNHEY, CDR2 SVGAGI. Trimming removed 0 bases from V and 1 base from J, with 7 bases in between. There are 16 residues in the CDR3. The CDR3 region is CASSYSSFSGANVLTF. The CDR3 bases are TGTGCCAGCAGTTACTCGAGTTTTTCTGGGGCCAACGTCCTGACTTTC.

This sequence joins TRBV12-3 or TRBV12-4 and TRBJ2-5; D might be TRBD2 (5 bases). V shed 1 base and J shed 11 bases, with 11 bases lying between them. The CDR3 consists of 12 residues. CDR3 in amino acids: CASSLEGRGQYF. The CDR3 DNA sequence: TGTGCCAGCAGTTTAGAAGGGAGAGGGCAGTACTTC.

This clonotype appeared once. V is TRBV4-1 and J is TRBJ1-5, with 7 positions matching TRBD1. The V gene end was trimmed by 1 base and the J gene end by 6 bases; junction bases not matched to a gene: 9. The germline gives CDR1 MGHRA, CDR2 YSYEKL. The CDR3 length is 16 residues. CDR3 nucleotides: TGCGCCAGCAGCCAAGCCGGGACAGCTGCCTTTCAGCCCCAGCATTTT. It yields the protein CASSQAGTAAFQPQHF.

This chain links TRBV2 with TRBJ1-6; D is undetermined. Trimming removed 7 bases from V and 9 bases from J, with 13 bases in between. CDR3 length: 13 amino acids. In germline, CDR1 is SNHLY, CDR2 FYNNEI. The CDR3 sequence is CASTLRGVSPLHF. CDR3 nucleotides: TGTGCCAGCACTCTCCGCGGGGTTTCACCCCTCCACTTT.

This chain links TRBV29-1 with TRBJ2-5, with 7 positions matching TRBD2. The CDR3 has 13 residues. Germline V CDR1 and CDR2: SQVTM, ANQGSEA. V shed 5 bases and J 5 bases; nucleotides not matched to a gene: 8. The chain's CDR3 is CSVTSQGGETQYF. The DNA for the CDR3 is TGCAGCGTTACTAGTCAGGGAGGGGAGACCCAGTACTTC.

This clonotype has just one count. The chain joins TRBV6-5 to TRBJ2-3; D is possibly TRBD2 (5 bases). The CDR3 has 15 residues. Per germline, CDR1 MNHEY and CDR2 SVGAGI. V was shortened by 2 bases and J by 9 bases, with 18 bases between the two germline ends. This CDR3 is CASSYNAGALATQYF. The CDR3 DNA reads TGTGCCAGCAGTTACAACGCGGGCGCGTTAGCGACGCAGTATTTT.

This sequence joins TRBV6-1 and TRBJ2-1, with 8 bases matching TRBD1. Trimming at V came to 6 bases and at J to 0 bases, leaving 7 bases not matched to a gene. This CDR3 is built from 16 residues. The germline V gene has CDR1 MNHNS and CDR2 SASEGT. The CDR3 loop reads CASRATTGVSYNEQFF. CDR3 nucleotide sequence: TGTGCCAGCAGGGCTACGACAGGGGTCTCCTACAATGAGCAGTTCTTC.

The J gene is TRBJ1-5, the V gene TRBV10-3; D gene unclear. Germline CDR1 is ENHRY and CDR2 is SYGVKD. The V gene lost 3 bases and the J gene lost 5 bases, with 8 bases spanning the gap. The CDR3 sequence is 13 residues long. CDR3 sequence reads: CAISDRKDQPQHF. In DNA, the CDR3 is TGTGCCATCAGTGACAGAAAGGATCAGCCCCAGCATTTT.

The V and J genes are TRBV7-2 and TRBJ2-4; the match to TRBD1 covers 9 bases. The CDR3 has 12 residues. V dropped 10 bases and J dropped 10; count of bases not matched to a gene: 8. CDR1 is SGHTA, CDR2 FQGNSA, per germline. In nucleotides, the CDR3 is TGTGCCACCGACGACAGGGGGGAGATTCAGTACTTC. Residues: CATDDRGEIQYF.